This T cell receptor beta chain is from a study of human T cells and chemical hapten exposure. Study-wide results and caveats: There was alopecia in the donors, so their immune response may differ from that of healthy people.

The time point was: patch test 3, about 24 weeks after DPC sensitization. Documented treatment: therapeutic diphenylcyclopropenone sensitization with weekly scalp DPC. Unfractionated whole blood was the source of the extracted total RNA. J gave up 12 bases and V 6 bases, and 24 bases lay outside the gene matches. CDR3 size: 18 residues. The germline V gene has CDR1 MNHNS and CDR2 SASEGT. Single cDNA molecules in the library carried unique molecular identifiers attached during preparation. TCRdb reanalysed the RACE reads using MiXCR and keeps one entry per CDR3 protein. The sample contains 28,000 or so distinct CDR3 sequences, nearly 6% of which appear only once. Of note for this clonotype: Antigen unknown. A much larger clonotype is one base distant, so this may be a read error.

Sequences were derived from whole blood, sampled in connection with sensitization to the hapten diphenylcyclopropenone (DPC). The TCR originated in a young man with alopecia areata. Some clones in this sample may be carry-over from other donors' samples. This chain joins TRBV6-1 and TRBJ2-2, with TRBD1 identical over 8 bases. The CDR3 is CASSRQTGENTGELQLFF. The CDR3 DNA sequence: TGTGCCAGCAGCAGACAGACAGGGGAGAACACCGGGGAGCTGCAGCTGTTTTTT.